Listed below are T cell receptor beta chains from one sample, sequenced in a study of early T cells in non-severe SARS-CoV-2 infection. TCRdb ran MiXCR on the 5' RACE reads and lists one entry per CDR3 protein. The sample records some 42,000 distinct CDR3 sequences, roughly 6% being singletons. Material: whole blood, obtained at baseline. Every receptor here comes from an adult who was a healthcare worker with PCR-confirmed SARS-CoV-2 infection or an uninfected control (not recorded which). Both conserved end residues are part of each CDR3. The D gene is left open where the match is weak. Some rows mark clone size as missing; the rest say once, few, many or name a class of expanded clone.

clone_size	v_call	j_call	d_call	cdr3_nt	cdr3_aa
few	TRBV19	TRBJ1-2	NA	TGTGCCAGTAGTATCATGGGGCACGATGGCTACACCTTC	CASSIMGHDGYTF
NA	TRBV6-6	TRBJ2-7	NA	TGTGCCAGCAGTCTCCACGGGGACTCCTACGAGCAGTACTTC	CASSLHGDSYEQYF
few	TRBV10-1	TRBJ1-1	NA	TGCGCCAGCAGTAGAACTATCAACACTGAAGCTTTCTTT	CASSRTINTEAFF
many	TRBV3-1	TRBJ2-7	NA	TGTGCCAGCAGCCAAGAGGACAGCTACGAGCAGTACTTC	CASSQEDSYEQYF
many	TRBV20-1	TRBJ2-3	TRBD2	TGCAGTGTGCGCGGGGGGTTCAGAGATACGCAGTATTTT	CSVRGGFRDTQYF
few	TRBV18	TRBJ2-5	NA	TGTGCCAGCTCACGACTACTAGCCGTCCAAGAGACCCAGTACTTC	CASSRLLAVQETQYF
many	TRBV27	TRBJ2-6	TRBD1	TGTGCCAGCAGACTACGAGGGGGACAGACTAACTCTGGGGCCAACGTCCTGACTTTC	CASRLRGGQTNSGANVLTF
medium-sized	TRBV20-1	TRBJ2-2	NA	TGCAGTGTCCCCACTTGGAACACCGGGGAGCTGTTTTTT	CSVPTWNTGELFF
many	TRBV5-1	TRBJ2-3	TRBD1	TGCGCCAGCAGCAGAACAGGGGGCACAGATACGCAGTATTTT	CASSRTGGTDTQYF
NA	TRBV20-1	TRBJ2-7	NA	TGCAGTGCCATAGGGGCTTTGGGTCCCGGGCAGTACTTC	CSAIGALGPGQYF
many	TRBV27	TRBJ2-7	TRBD1	TGTGCCAGCAGTGAGGTCGGGACAGGGAGCGTCGAGCAGTACTTC	CASSEVGTGSVEQYF
many	TRBV28	TRBJ2-7	NA	TGTGCCAGCAGTTTATTGGGCAGCGTTAGCTCCTACGAGCAGTACTTC	CASSLLGSVSSYEQYF
many	TRBV20-1	TRBJ2-7	TRBD1	TGCAGTGCAGGGACAGCCTACGAGCAGTACTTC	CSAGTAYEQYF
many	TRBV4-3	TRBJ2-7	TRBD1	TGCGCCAGCAGCCAGGGACAGGAGAGCTCCTACGAGCAGTACTTC	CASSQGQESSYEQYF
few	TRBV20-1	TRBJ2-3	NA	TGCAGTGCTAACCTCCGCACAGATACGCAGTATTTT	CSANLRTDTQYF
few	TRBV3-1	TRBJ1-1	NA	TGTGCCAGCAGCCACCAGGCGGGGGGCACTGAAGCTTTCTTT	CASSHQAGGTEAFF
few	TRBV5-4	TRBJ2-5	NA	TGTGCCAGCAGCGCCGGATCGACGGACCAAGAGACCCAGTACTTC	CASSAGSTDQETQYF
NA	TRBV10-3	TRBJ1-4	NA	TGTGCCACCGGGGACCCATCAACTAATGAAAAACTGTTTTTT	CATGDPSTNEKLFF
NA	TRBV13	TRBJ2-6	TRBD1	TGTGCCAGCGCACAGGGGTTGGCTGGTGGGGCCAACGTCCTGACTTTC	CASAQGLAGGANVLTF
NA	TRBV7-9	TRBJ1-1	NA	TGTGCCAGCAGCTTCTCAGCTAACACTGAAGCTTTCTTT	CASSFSANTEAFF
few	TRBV20-1	TRBJ2-1	TRBD1	TGCAGTGCCTGGACAGGGGGGTTCTTC	CSAWTGGFF
few	TRBV7-9	TRBJ1-1	NA	TGTGCCAGCAGCGCATTAAATCGGGCTGAAGCTTTCTTT	CASSALNRAEAFF
many	TRBV10-2	TRBJ2-5	TRBD2	TGCGCCAGCAGTTCTAGCGGCTATTGGGAGACCCAGTACTTC	CASSSSGYWETQYF
NA	TRBV30	TRBJ1-1	NA	TGTGCCTGGAGCCCCCTGTCTCCGAACACTGAAGCTTTCTTT	CAWSPLSPNTEAFF
many	TRBV28	TRBJ2-1	TRBD2	TGTGCCAGCAGAATAGATGGGACTAGCGGGGTCAATGAGCAGTTCTTC	CASRIDGTSGVNEQFF
many	TRBV20-1	TRBJ1-1	NA	TGCAGTGCTAGCGGGACGCCGAACACTGAAGCTTTCTTT	CSASGTPNTEAFF
many	TRBV3-1	TRBJ2-1	NA	TGTGCCAGCAGCCAAGCTGGTGGGGGGCTTTACAATGAGCAGTTCTTC	CASSQAGGGLYNEQFF
few	TRBV29-1	TRBJ1-4	NA	TGCAGCGTTGGGGTAGGGGAAAAACTGTTTTTT	CSVGVGEKLFF
many	TRBV5-1	TRBJ1-6	NA	TGCGCCAGCAGCTTGGAAGCTGATTCACCCCTCCACTTT	CASSLEADSPLHF
NA	TRBV18	TRBJ2-4	NA	TGTGCCAGCTCACCACCCGGGACACCAAAAAACATTCAGTACTTC	CASSPPGTPKNIQYF
NA	TRBV2	TRBJ1-4	NA	TGTGCCAGCAGTGAAGGACGCCTTGAAAAACTGTTTTTT	CASSEGRLEKLFF
few	TRBV7-2	TRBJ2-5	NA	TGTGCCAGCAGCCGACGGTCTGGGGAGACCCAGTACTTC	CASSRRSGETQYF
NA	TRBV3-1	TRBJ1-3	NA	TGTGCCAGCAGCCCAAGTGGGGGGCACTACTCTGGAAACACCATATATTTT	CASSPSGGHYSGNTIYF
NA	TRBV3-1	TRBJ2-3	NA	TGTGCCAGCAGCCAAGTCGTTTCCACAGATACGCAGTATTTT	CASSQVVSTDTQYF
few	TRBV11-2	TRBJ2-3	TRBD2	TGTGCCAGCAGCTTCCGGACTAGCGGGGGCACAGATACGCAGTATTTT	CASSFRTSGGTDTQYF
many	TRBV5-1	TRBJ2-1	TRBD1	TGCGCCAGCAGACCTGGGACAGGGACTTACAATGAGCAGTTCTTC	CASRPGTGTYNEQFF
many	TRBV19	TRBJ2-7	NA	TGTGCCAGTAGTATTCGGGGGACAGATTCCTACGAGCAGTACTTC	CASSIRGTDSYEQYF
many	TRBV12-3/TRBV12-4	TRBJ2-5	TRBD2	TGTGCCAGCAGCCCTCGACTAGCGGGGGGTGAGACCCAGTACTTC	CASSPRLAGGETQYF
few	TRBV14	TRBJ2-5	NA	TGTGCCAGCAGCCAACAGATATGGGGACACGAATCTCAAGAGACCCAGTACTTC	CASSQQIWGHESQETQYF
few	TRBV7-9	TRBJ2-7	NA	TGTGCCAGCAGCGTCGGGACAGGACGCGGGGGCTACGAGCAGTACTTC	CASSVGTGRGGYEQYF